The present T cell receptor (beta chain) was sequenced within a study of early T cells in non-severe SARS-CoV-2 infection. Overall study context: Chains were unpaired, as sequencing was done on bulk RNA from unsorted whole blood.

The table lists this clonotype with a few counts. The CDR3 is made up of 14 amino acids. V shed 3 bases, J shed 3 bases, and the junction held 6 bases outside the gene matches. Germline V gene data show CDR1 as DFQATT and CDR2 as SNEGSKA (reference sequence). The library protocol tagged individual cDNA molecules with unique molecular identifiers. TCRdb redid the calling of the 5' RACE reads with MiXCR, one entry per CDR3 protein. The data contain about 76,000 distinct CDR3 sequences, 11% of them singletons. Sequencing was done on a sample of whole blood. The receptor comes from an adult who was a healthcare worker with PCR-confirmed SARS-CoV-2 infection or an uninfected control (not recorded which). The chain carries TRBV20-1 and TRBJ2-7; 9 bases are a match to TRBD1. The CDR3 DNA is TGCAGTGCTAGGACAGGGGGTAAGAACTACGAGCAGTACTTC. Translating gives CSARTGGKNYEQYF.